This T cell receptor (beta chain) was obtained from a study of beta chain features in type 1 diabetes. Regarding the study as a whole: A moderate, significant TCRB CDR3 shortening appeared in type 1 diabetes across four CD4+ subsets.

This clone appeared a few times. Its antigen is not identified. The whole isolated RNA underwent reverse transcription, so sequencing captured expressed TCRB transcripts. Some clones are missing from TCRdb's copy, which holds only in-frame ones; the method was immunoSEQ multiplex PCR. The table lists 160,000 or so clones, roughly 10% of them singletons, with around 0.7% in the top ten. By way of CD45RO/CCR7/CD25/CD127/CD95/CD27, the CD4+ regulatory, stem cell-like memory, central memory and naive cells were sorted. V dropped 6 bases and J dropped 4 bases, with 19 bases sitting between them. The CDR3 extends over 16 amino acids. Germline assignment: CDR1 MDHEN and CDR2 SYDVKM.

The chain recombines TRBV28 with TRBJ2-4, with a weak D call TRBD1 (6 bases). Material for sequencing was central memory CD4+ T cells from blood. The clonotype originates from a woman in her twenties or thirties with type 1 diabetes. The CDR3 coding sequence is TGTGCCAGCAGCCCATCAGGGGCGGTCAGTAAAAACATTCAGTACTTC. It yields the protein CASSPSGAVSKNIQYF.